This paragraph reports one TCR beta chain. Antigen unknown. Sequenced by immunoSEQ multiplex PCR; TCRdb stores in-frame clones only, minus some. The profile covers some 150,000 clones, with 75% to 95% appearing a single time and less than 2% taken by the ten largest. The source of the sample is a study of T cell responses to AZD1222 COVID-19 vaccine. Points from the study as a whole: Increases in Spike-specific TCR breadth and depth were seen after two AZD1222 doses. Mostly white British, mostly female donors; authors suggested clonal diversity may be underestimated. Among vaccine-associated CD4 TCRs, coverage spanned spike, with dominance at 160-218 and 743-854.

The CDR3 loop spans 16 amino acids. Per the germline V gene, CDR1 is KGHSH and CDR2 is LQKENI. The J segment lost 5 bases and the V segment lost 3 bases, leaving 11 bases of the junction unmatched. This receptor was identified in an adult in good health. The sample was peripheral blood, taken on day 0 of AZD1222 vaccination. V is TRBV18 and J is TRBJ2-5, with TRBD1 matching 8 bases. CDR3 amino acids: CASSPLGQGLSETQYF. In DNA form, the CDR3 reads TGTGCCAGCTCACCGCTAGGACAGGGATTAAGTGAGACCCAGTACTTC.